The 17 T cell receptor beta chains presented below share a single source sample, sequenced in a study of shared clonotypes between healthy human individuals (dated by TCRdb to 2018 to 2021). Library preparation used the immunoSEQ multiplex PCR assay. This is the immuneACCESS table as TCRdb keeps it, with only in-frame sequences that have V and J called. A part of the clones is gone; compared with another copy, unresolved V genes explain less than half, and the rest is unexplained. A total of around 750,000 clones appear in this sample, around 74% of them only once. The ten largest clones take up under 2% of the sample. Sequenced material: memory CD4+ T cells sorted from blood. In the paper's terms, the cell subset or site label means: CD45RA-negative fraction. These receptors were collected from a woman between 25 and 40 years old in good health.

This clone was detected only once. The gene calls are TRBV11-2 and TRBJ1-2; tentative D call: TRBD1 (6 bases). The germline gives CDR1 SGHAT, CDR2 FQNNGV. The CDR3 covers 13 residues. The V end was cut by 5 bases, the J end by 4 bases, with 11 bases between. The CDR3 protein is CASSATGTYGYTF. The DNA for the CDR3 is TGTGCCAGCAGCGCTACAGGGACCTATGGCTACACCTTC.

The chain couples TRBV19 to TRBJ1-5, with 7 positions matching TRBD1. After removal of 5 bases from V and 3 bases from J, the junction contained 1 base not matched to a gene. The CDR3 has 13 residues. From germline, CDR1 is LNHDA and CDR2 SQIVND (reference sequence). The CDR3 spells CASSGQVNQPQHF. The CDR3 DNA follows: TGTGCCAGTAGTGGACAGGTCAATCAGCCCCAGCATTTT.

This chain joins TRBV23-1 and TRBJ2-7, with TRBD1 identical over 7 bases. TRBV23-1 is assigned to the ORF class and has an uncertain function. The CDR3 is 14 amino acids. Trimming took 5 bases from V and 6 from J; bases not matched to a gene: 10. The CDR3 spells CASSGDSETSEQYF. The CDR3 DNA follows: TGCGCCAGCAGTGGGGACAGCGAGACCTCCGAGCAGTACTTC.

J is TRBJ1-4 and V is TRBV4-1; TRBD1 matches 7 bases. Germline CDR1 reads MGHRA; CDR2 reads YSYEKL. Trimming cost V 0 bases and J 5 bases; bases outside gene matches: 6. The CDR3 runs 16 residues. CDR3 sequence reads: CASSQDRDSLNEKLFF. Here the CDR3 DNA reads TGCGCCAGCAGCCAAGATAGGGACAGTTTAAATGAAAAACTGTTTTTT.

The rearrangement uses TRBV28 and TRBJ1-1; D may be TRBD1 (5 bases). Germline CDR1 reads MDHEN; CDR2 reads SYDVKM. Trimming took off 6 bases at V and 0 bases at J, with 11 bases between the two ends. CDR3 length equals 14 residues. CDR3 DNA sequence: TGTGCCAGCAGCCGCGGGACGGTGAACACTGAAGCTTTCTTT. Its protein is CASSRGTVNTEAFF.

This chain connects TRBV6-5 to TRBJ2-1, with 9 bases lining up with TRBD1. Germline V gene data show CDR1 as MNHEY and CDR2 as SVGAGI. The V and J ends lost 5 bases and 4 bases, in that order; junction bases with no gene match: 6. The CDR3 is 15 residues long. This chain's CDR3 is CASSRQGGKYNEQFF. The CDR3 coding sequence is TGTGCCAGCAGTAGACAGGGGGGAAAGTACAATGAGCAGTTCTTC.

This clone has just a few counts. V gene TRBV10-1 combines with J gene TRBJ2-1; D gene uncertain. Trimming shortened V by 0 bases and J by 1 base, and 4 bases separated the two germline ends. CDR3 length equals 14 residues. Germline lookup yields CDR1 WNHNN and CDR2 SYGVQD (reference sequence). CDR3 sequence: CASSESGSYNEQFF. In DNA form, the CDR3 reads TGCGCCAGCAGTGAGTCGGGGTCCTACAATGAGCAGTTCTTC.

Remarks on this clone: This CDR3 is also generated by other DNA sequences in the sample. The chain has TRBV28 and TRBJ1-5; D might be TRBD1 (6 bases). The CDR3 extends over 12 amino acids. The V end lost 8 bases, the J end lost 4 bases, and 9 bases lay between the germline ends. Looked up from germline, CDR1 is MDHEN and CDR2 is SYDVKM. Here the CDR3 reads CASLGGNQPQHF. Here the CDR3 DNA reads TGTGCCAGCCTAGGGGGGAATCAGCCCCAGCATTTT.

V is TRBV16 and J is TRBJ1-2, with TRBD1 as a possible D gene (5 bases). Trimming stripped 0 bases from V and 4 bases from J, with 9 bases between. The CDR3 loop spans 14 amino acids. Germline V gene sequence: CDR1 KGHSY, CDR2 FQNENV. The CDR3 protein is CASSQSGELYGYTF. The CDR3 DNA sequence: TGTGCCAGCAGCCAATCAGGGGAACTCTATGGCTACACCTTC.

The V and J genes are TRBV28 and TRBJ2-7, with D tentatively TRBD1 or TRBD2 (5 bases each). The length of the CDR3 is 16 residues. Germline assignment: CDR1 MDHEN and CDR2 SYDVKM. V was trimmed by 6 bases and J by 2 bases, leaving 20 bases between them. The CDR3 DNA sequence: TGTGCCAGCAGCCTCGATGGGGGAGTTGGGCCCTACGAGCAGTACTTC. It translates to CASSLDGGVGPYEQYF.

The chain recombines TRBV6-5 with TRBJ1-2; D unclear. With 2 bases removed from V and 2 bases from J, the gap between germline ends came to 9 bases. Germline values: CDR1 MNHEY, CDR2 SVGAGI. The CDR3 is made up of 14 amino acids. The CDR3 reads CASSYLPENYGYTF. The CDR3 DNA follows: TGTGCCAGCAGTTACCTACCCGAGAACTATGGCTACACCTTC.

This chain uses TRBV19 with TRBJ2-5; no definite D call. The CDR3 contains 14 residues. Germline CDR1 LNHDA, CDR2 SQIVND (reference sequence). V dropped 10 bases and J dropped 2 bases, with 17 bases sitting between them. Here the CDR3 reads CATPLVVLQETQYF. The CDR3 DNA follows: TGTGCCACCCCTCTGGTAGTACTTCAAGAGACCCAGTACTTC.

This clone was seen a handful of times. The rearrangement joins TRBV5-1 to TRBJ2-7; D remains unclear. The CDR3 length is 15 residues. The germline CDR1 and CDR2 sequences are SGHRS and YFSETQ. Deletions cut 0 bases from V and 1 base from J, with 11 bases between. CDR3 in amino acids: CASSLGGSASYEQYF. The DNA for the CDR3 is TGCGCCAGCAGCTTGGGAGGATCGGCGTCCTACGAGCAGTACTTC.

This sequence joins TRBV27 and TRBJ2-1; 8 bases map to TRBD1. CDR1 and CDR2 (germline): MNHEY, SMNVEV (reference sequence). The CDR3 covers 14 residues. The V and J ends lost 6 bases and 6 bases, in that order; junction bases with no gene match: 7. The CDR3 DNA reads TGTGCCAGCAGCCGCGGACAGGGACGCAATGAGCAGTTCTTC. Residues: CASSRGQGRNEQFF.

The chain couples TRBV13 to TRBJ2-1, with 9 bases identical to TRBD2. Germline trimming cut 3 bases from V and 1 base from J; bases unmatched to any gene: 10. The germline gives CDR1 PRHDT, CDR2 FYEKMQ (reference sequence). The CDR3 runs 18 residues. CDR3 in DNA: TGTGCCAGCAGCTTCCGCGGGAGGGCCAGGGGGTCCTACAATGAGCAGTTCTTC. Translated: CASSFRGRARGSYNEQFF.

V is TRBV5-1 and J is TRBJ2-1; 8 nucleotides line up with TRBD2. Trimming took 2 bases from V and 3 from J; bases not matched to a gene: 7. This CDR3 contains 16 residues. Germline values: CDR1 SGHRS, CDR2 YFSETQ. The CDR3 DNA sequence: TGCGCCAGCAGCTTAAATAGCGGGGCTAACTACAATGAGCAGTTCTTC. Amino acid sequence: CASSLNSGANYNEQFF. Together with reference TRBV5-1 and TRBJ2-1, the CDR3 gives the full variable domain: KAGVTQTPRYLIKTRGQQVTLSCSPISGHRSVSWYQQTPGQGLQFLFEYFSETQRNKGNFPGRFSGRQFSNSRSEMNVSTLELGDSALYLCASSLNSGANYNEQFFGPGTRLTVL.

The chain carries TRBV4-1 and TRBJ1-1, with 7 bases matching TRBD1. This CDR3 is built from 16 residues. Germline values: CDR1 MGHRA, CDR2 YSYEKL. V trimming: 4 bases; J trimming: 0 bases; junction bases outside the gene matches: 8. The CDR3 nucleotides are TGCGCCAGCAGCCTAAACCCGGGACAGATGAACACTGAAGCTTTCTTT. It yields the protein CASSLNPGQMNTEAFF.